Presented here are 23 T cell receptor beta chains from one specimen sequenced in a study of blood T cell repertoires in COVID-19. Only in-frame clones appear in the TCRdb table, and some are missing; sequencing was by immunoSEQ multiplex PCR. The sample carries more than 85,000 clones, more than 80% recorded once. Sequenced input: peripheral blood. The source is a human donor in a cohort sampled during active COVID-19.

The rearrangement links TRBV5-1 to TRBJ2-2, with D possibly matching TRBD2 (7 bases). The germline V gene has CDR1 SGHRS and CDR2 YFSETQ. Trimming pared 10 bases from V and 4 bases from J, leaving 17 bases between. CDR3 size: 14 residues. CDR3 sequence: CAGQTGGRTGELFF. For the CDR3, the DNA is TGCGCCGGCCAGACCGGGGGGCGCACCGGGGAGCTGTTTTTT.

This chain links TRBV4-1 with TRBJ2-2, with 8 bases identical to TRBD1. Germline V CDR1 and CDR2: MGHRA, YSYEKL. V dropped 1 base and J dropped 6; count of bases not matched to a gene: 13. CDR3 length: 18 residues. The CDR3 region has the DNA TGCGCCAGCAGCCAAGTTAGCCCAGGGGGCGTCAGTGCCGGGGAGCTGTTTTTT. It encodes CASSQVSPGGVSAGELFF.

This chain uses TRBV6-4 with TRBJ1-1; TRBD1 matches at 9 bases. The V and J ends lost 6 bases and 4 bases, in that order; junction bases with no gene match: 3. This CDR3 contains 13 residues. CDR1 and CDR2 from the germline V gene are MRHNA and SNTAGT. CDR3 loop: CASRGQGGTEAFF. As DNA, the CDR3 is TGTGCCAGCAGGGGACAGGGAGGCACTGAAGCTTTCTTT.

As concerns this clone: Its ends do not fully match the called genes, so a read error is possible. V is TRBV12-3 or TRBV12-4 and J is TRBJ2-7; TRBD2 matches at 9 bases. CDR3 length: 13 residues. The CDR3, as DNA: TGTGCCAGCAGCTTAGCGGGAGTGTACGAGCAGTACTTC. Residues: CASSLAGVYEQYF.

The chain couples TRBV5-6 to TRBJ2-2, with 12 nucleotides matching TRBD1. Germline CDR1 SGHDT, CDR2 YYEEEE. This CDR3 spans 15 amino acids. Trimming cost V 7 bases and J 5 bases; bases outside gene matches: 6. The CDR3 here is CASHRDRGLTGELFF. Written as DNA, the CDR3 is TGTGCCAGCCACCGGGACAGGGGGCTTACCGGGGAGCTGTTTTTT.

Here the CDR3 DNA reads TGTGCCAGCAGCTCGAGAGGGTCGGGGGTAGCACAAGAGACCCAGTACTTC. This encodes CASSSRGSGVAQETQYF. This chain joins TRBV5-6 and TRBJ2-5; a possible D gene is TRBD2 (6 bases). Germline CDR1 SGHDT, CDR2 YYEEEE. Trimming shortened V by 3 bases and J by 2 bases, and 20 bases separated the two germline ends. The CDR3 sequence is 17 residues long.

The chain is built from TRBV6-4 and TRBJ2-1; 11 positions match TRBD1. Germline CDR1 MRHNA, CDR2 SNTAGT. The ends lost 0 bases at V and 5 bases at J; junction bases unmatched: 15. The CDR3 extends over 20 amino acids. The CDR3 here is CASSDSSEDRGHGYNNEQFF. CDR3 sequence (DNA): TGTGCCAGCAGTGACTCAAGCGAGGACAGGGGGCATGGGTATAACAATGAGCAGTTCTTC.

The rearrangement links TRBV10-3 to TRBJ2-1; 10 nucleotides line up with TRBD1. Germline trimming cut 7 bases from V and 8 bases from J; bases unmatched to any gene: 20. Germline CDR1 and CDR2: ENHRY and SYGVKD. The CDR3 sequence is 18 residues long. CDR3 DNA sequence: TGTGCCATCAACAACGCCCAATTGGGACAGGGGTTTTCCCATGAGCAGTTCTTC. As protein: CAINNAQLGQGFSHEQFF.

This clone was counted a few times. V usage is TRBV14 and J usage is TRBJ2-7; D may be TRBD1 (5 bases). Germline-derived CDR1 and CDR2 are SGHDN and FVKESK. The CDR3 extends over 14 amino acids. With 0 bases removed from V and 3 bases from J, the gap between germline ends came to 9 bases. CDR3 in amino acids: CASSQEQGFYEQYF. The CDR3 DNA reads as TGTGCCAGCAGCCAAGAGCAGGGATTCTACGAGCAGTACTTC.

Only one count was recorded for this clone. In nucleotides, the CDR3 is TGTGCCAGCTCACGGGGACAGGAGTCCTACGAGCAGTACTTC. Encoded protein: CASSRGQESYEQYF. The chain links TRBV18 to TRBJ2-7, with 8 bases fitting TRBD1. There are 14 residues in the CDR3. Trimming cost V 4 bases and J 1 base; bases outside gene matches: 3. CDR1 and CDR2 from the germline V gene are KGHSH and LQKENI. Supplemented by reference TRBV18 and TRBJ2-7, the full variable domain reads NAGVMQNPRHLVRRRGQEARLRCSPMKGHSHVYWYRQLPEEGLKFMVYLQKENIIDESGMPKERFSAEFPKEGPSILRIQQVVRGDSAAYFCASSRGQESYEQYFGPGTRLTVT.

This chain joins TRBV18 and TRBJ2-7; 12 bases map to TRBD2. V shed 5 bases, J shed 3 bases, and the junction held 5 bases outside the gene matches. CDR3 length equals 15 residues. Germline V gives CDR1 KGHSH, CDR2 LQKENI. CDR3 coding DNA: TGTGCCAGCTCATCGGGACTAGCGGGCCACTACGAGCAGTACTTC. As protein: CASSSGLAGHYEQYF.

The J gene is TRBJ2-7, the V gene TRBV18; 9 bases map to TRBD1. Unmatched junction bases numbered 7, after V lost 8 bases and J lost 2 bases. The CDR3 is 14 amino acids. Germline V lookup: CDR1 KGHSH, CDR2 LQKENI. As DNA, the CDR3 is TGTGCCAGCCTGCCGGGACAGGGACCCTACGAGCAGTACTTC. Amino acid sequence: CASLPGQGPYEQYF.

This rearrangement joins TRBV6-5 to TRBJ1-4, with TRBD1 as a possible D gene (5 bases). Between the trimmed V and J ends, which lost 0 bases and 10 bases, there was a span of 9 bases. The CDR3 is made up of 13 amino acids. Germline CDR1 reads MNHEY; CDR2 reads SVGAGI. CDR3 sequence reads: CASSYSSGGKLFF. CDR3 in DNA: TGTGCCAGCAGTTACTCATCGGGGGGAAAACTGTTTTTT.

The V call is TRBV3-1 (or the pseudogene TRBV3-2), the J call TRBJ2-3, with 11 bases aligning to TRBD2. This CDR3 contains 18 residues. The V and J ends lost 4 bases and 4 bases, in that order; junction bases with no gene match: 13. The V gene's germline CDR1 is LGHDT and CDR2 YNNKEL (reference sequence). The DNA for the CDR3 is TGTGCCAGCAGCCGAACAGGAGGGACTAGCGGTCCCTCAGATACGCAGTATTTT. Its translation is CASSRTGGTSGPSDTQYF.

The chain uses TRBV19 and TRBJ2-3, with D perhaps TRBD2 (7 bases). Germline V CDR1 and CDR2: LNHDA, SQIVND (reference sequence). This CDR3 comprises 13 residues. Deletions cut 5 bases from V and 6 bases from J, with 12 bases between. CDR3 region: CASSSQGGDTQYF. The CDR3 DNA follows: TGTGCCAGTAGTTCACAGGGAGGGGATACGCAGTATTTT.

The rearrangement joins TRBV5-1 to TRBJ2-3, with D perhaps TRBD1 (6 bases). Germline V gene lookup returns CDR1 SGHRS and CDR2 YFSETQ. V was shortened by 4 bases and J by 3 bases, with 12 bases between the two germline ends. The CDR3 has 14 residues. The CDR3 is CASSLKTGTDTQYF. CDR3 in DNA: TGCGCCAGCAGCCTGAAGACAGGAACAGATACGCAGTATTTT.

J is TRBJ2-2 and V is TRBV9; D may be TRBD1 (5 bases). The V gene's germline CDR1 is SGDLS and CDR2 YYNGEE. This CDR3 is 17 amino acids long. V was pared by 0 bases and J by 3 bases, with 15 bases between. The CDR3 bases are TGTGCCAGCAGCGTAGAAGAAACAGGAGCTTACACCGGGGAGCTGTTTTTT. This gives the protein CASSVEETGAYTGELFF.

In this sample, this clone turned up once. This rearrangement joins TRBV27 to TRBJ1-2; TRBD1 matches 12 bases. V lost 5 bases, J lost 4 bases, and 5 bases stayed unmatched. Germline V CDR1 and CDR2: MNHEY, SMNVEV (reference sequence). The CDR3 loop spans 15 amino acids. CDR3 sequence: CASSAGQGAGYGYTF. The CDR3, as DNA: TGTGCCAGCAGTGCGGGACAGGGGGCTGGCTATGGCTACACCTTC.

The chain recombines TRBV29-1 with TRBJ2-3; 7 bases map to TRBD1. Germline V gene data show CDR1 as SQVTM and CDR2 as ANQGSEA. The V segment lost 4 bases and the J segment 2 bases; nucleotides outside the gene matches: 6. This CDR3 region has 14 residues. CDR3 residues: CSVAPGGFTDTQYF. CDR3 nucleotide sequence: TGCAGCGTTGCCCCAGGGGGTTTCACAGATACGCAGTATTTT.

This sequence joins TRBV12-5 and TRBJ2-7; D remains ambiguous. This CDR3 is built from 12 residues. V was trimmed by 3 bases and J by 5 bases, leaving 8 bases between them. The germline CDR1 and CDR2 sequences are LGHNT and FRNRAP. The CDR3 reads CASGLILDEQYF. The CDR3 coding sequence is TGTGCTAGTGGTTTAATCCTCGACGAGCAGTACTTC.

The J gene is TRBJ2-7, the V gene TRBV2, with D perhaps TRBD2 (6 bases). V was cut by 11 bases and J by 0 bases, with 17 bases left in between. Germline CDR1 reads SNHLY; CDR2 reads FYNNEI. The CDR3 spans 14 residues. CDR3 DNA sequence: TGTGCCCGGGAAGCGGGCCCAAACTCCTACGAGCAGTACTTC. Its protein product is CAREAGPNSYEQYF.

V is TRBV19 and J is TRBJ2-5; D possibly corresponds to TRBD2 (6 bases). Germline V lookup: CDR1 LNHDA, CDR2 SQIVND (reference sequence). The CDR3 consists of 15 residues. Trimming took 7 bases from V and 7 from J, leaving 22 bases between them. The CDR3 coding sequence is TGTGCCAGTAACCCAGGTAGCGGAGGTTTGGCGACCCAGTACTTC. Translated, it gives CASNPGSGGLATQYF.

The V gene is TRBV7-2, the J gene TRBJ2-2, with D uncertain. The germline gives CDR1 SGHTA, CDR2 FQGNSA. Deletions cut 0 bases from V and 7 bases from J, with 9 bases between. The CDR3 loop spans 14 amino acids. The CDR3 bases are TGTGCCAGCAGCTTAGCGTTGGCGGTCGGGGAGCTGTTTTTT. This gives the protein CASSLALAVGELFF. Variable domain in full (rest from reference TRBV7-2 and TRBJ2-2): GAGVSQSPSNKVTEKGKDVELRCDPISGHTALYWYRQSLGQGLEFLIYFQGNSAPDKSGLPSDRFSAERTGGSVSTLTIQRTQQEDSAVYLCASSLALAVGELFFGEGSRLTVL.